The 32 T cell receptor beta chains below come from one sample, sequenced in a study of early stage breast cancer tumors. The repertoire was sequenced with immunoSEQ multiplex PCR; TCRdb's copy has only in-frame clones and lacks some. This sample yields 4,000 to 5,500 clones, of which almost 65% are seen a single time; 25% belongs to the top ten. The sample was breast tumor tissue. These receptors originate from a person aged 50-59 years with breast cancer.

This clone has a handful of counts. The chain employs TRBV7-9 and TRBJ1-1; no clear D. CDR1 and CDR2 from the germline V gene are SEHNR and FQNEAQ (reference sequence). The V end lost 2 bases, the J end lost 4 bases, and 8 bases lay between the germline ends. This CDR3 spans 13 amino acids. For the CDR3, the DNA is TGTGCCAGCAGCTTAAAGTTGCGCACTGAAGCTTTCTTT. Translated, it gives CASSLKLRTEAFF.

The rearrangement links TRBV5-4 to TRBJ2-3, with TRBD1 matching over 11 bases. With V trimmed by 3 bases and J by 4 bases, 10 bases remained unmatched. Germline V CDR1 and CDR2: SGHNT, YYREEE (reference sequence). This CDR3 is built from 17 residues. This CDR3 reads CASSWGAGTGGSDTQYF. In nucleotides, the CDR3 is TGTGCCAGCAGCTGGGGGGCTGGGACAGGGGGATCAGATACGCAGTATTTT.

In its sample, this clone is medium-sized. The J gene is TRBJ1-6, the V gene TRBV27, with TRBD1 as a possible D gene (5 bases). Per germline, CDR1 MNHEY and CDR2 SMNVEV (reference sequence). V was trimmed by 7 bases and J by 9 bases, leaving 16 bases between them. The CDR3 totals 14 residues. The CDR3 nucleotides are TGTGCCAGCACTAGGGACCCCTGGGGTTCACCCCTCCACTTT. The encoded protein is CASTRDPWGSPLHF.

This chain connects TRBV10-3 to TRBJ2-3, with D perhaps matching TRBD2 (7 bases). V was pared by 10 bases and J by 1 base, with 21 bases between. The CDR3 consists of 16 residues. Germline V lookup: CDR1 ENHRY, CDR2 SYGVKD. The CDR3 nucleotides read TGTGCCACTCGGATGCTAGGGGGAGGGGGCACAGATACGCAGTATTTT. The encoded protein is CATRMLGGGGTDTQYF.

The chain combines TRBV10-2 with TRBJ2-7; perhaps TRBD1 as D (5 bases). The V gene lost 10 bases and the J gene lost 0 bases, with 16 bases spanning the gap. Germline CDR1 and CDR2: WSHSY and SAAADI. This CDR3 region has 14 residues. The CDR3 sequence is CATDPGRDSYEQYF. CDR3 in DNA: TGCGCCACCGACCCGGGCAGGGACTCCTACGAGCAGTACTTC.

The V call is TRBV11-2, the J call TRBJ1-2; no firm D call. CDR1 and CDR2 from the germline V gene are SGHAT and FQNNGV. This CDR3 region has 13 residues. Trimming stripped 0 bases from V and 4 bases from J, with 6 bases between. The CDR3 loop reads CASSLEESYGYTF. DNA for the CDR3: TGTGCCAGCAGCTTAGAGGAGAGCTATGGCTACACCTTC.

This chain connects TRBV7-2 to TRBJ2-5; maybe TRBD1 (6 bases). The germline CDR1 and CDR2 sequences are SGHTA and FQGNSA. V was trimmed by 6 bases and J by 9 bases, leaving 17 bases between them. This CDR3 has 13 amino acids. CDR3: CASSQGPSGAQYF. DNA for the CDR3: TGTGCCAGCAGTCAGGGGCCCTCCGGTGCCCAGTACTTC.

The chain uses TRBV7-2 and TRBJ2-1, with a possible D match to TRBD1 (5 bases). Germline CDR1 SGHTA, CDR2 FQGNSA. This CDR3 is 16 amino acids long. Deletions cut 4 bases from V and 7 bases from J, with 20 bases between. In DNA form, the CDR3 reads TGTGCCAGCAGCTCTGCTACGACAAGGGGTCGGAATGAGCAGTTCTTC. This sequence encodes CASSSATTRGRNEQFF.

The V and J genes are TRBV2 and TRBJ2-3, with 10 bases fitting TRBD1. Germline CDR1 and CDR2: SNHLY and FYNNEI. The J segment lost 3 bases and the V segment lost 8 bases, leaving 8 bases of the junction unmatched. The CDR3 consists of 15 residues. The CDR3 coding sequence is TGTGCCAGCCGACAGGGGGCTGATTCAACAGATACGCAGTATTTT. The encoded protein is CASRQGADSTDTQYF.

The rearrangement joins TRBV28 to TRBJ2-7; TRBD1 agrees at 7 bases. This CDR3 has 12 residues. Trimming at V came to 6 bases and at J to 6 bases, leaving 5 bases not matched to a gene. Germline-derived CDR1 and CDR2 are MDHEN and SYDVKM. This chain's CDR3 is CASRPTGVEQYF. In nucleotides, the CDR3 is TGTGCCAGCAGACCAACAGGGGTCGAGCAGTACTTC.

CDR3 protein: CASSVPGRSNTGELFF. Written as DNA, the CDR3 is TGCGCCAGCAGCGTTCCCGGACGTTCTAACACCGGGGAGCTGTTTTTT. The chain is built from TRBV10-2 and TRBJ2-2; no definite D call. From germline, CDR1 is WSHSY and CDR2 SAAADI. The length of the CDR3 is 16 residues. Trimming took 6 bases from V and 2 from J, leaving 16 bases between them.

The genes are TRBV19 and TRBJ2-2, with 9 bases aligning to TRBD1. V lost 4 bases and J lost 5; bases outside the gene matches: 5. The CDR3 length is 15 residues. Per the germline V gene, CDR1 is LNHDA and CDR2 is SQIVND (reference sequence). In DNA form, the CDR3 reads TGTGCCAGTAGTACACAGGGGGCCCGAACCGGGGAGCTGTTTTTT. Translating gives CASSTQGARTGELFF.

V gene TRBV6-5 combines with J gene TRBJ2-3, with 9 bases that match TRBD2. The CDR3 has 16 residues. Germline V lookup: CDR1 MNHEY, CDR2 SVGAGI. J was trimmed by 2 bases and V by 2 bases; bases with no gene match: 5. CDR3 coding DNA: TGTGCCAGCAGTTACGTACGACTAGCGGCCACAGATACGCAGTATTTT. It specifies CASSYVRLAATDTQYF.

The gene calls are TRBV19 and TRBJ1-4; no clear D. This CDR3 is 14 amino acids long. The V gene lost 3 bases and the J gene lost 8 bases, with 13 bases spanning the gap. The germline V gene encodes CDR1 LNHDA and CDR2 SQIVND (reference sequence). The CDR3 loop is CASSMTTLPEKLFF. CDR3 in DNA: TGTGCCAGTAGTATGACGACCCTTCCCGAAAAACTGTTTTTT.

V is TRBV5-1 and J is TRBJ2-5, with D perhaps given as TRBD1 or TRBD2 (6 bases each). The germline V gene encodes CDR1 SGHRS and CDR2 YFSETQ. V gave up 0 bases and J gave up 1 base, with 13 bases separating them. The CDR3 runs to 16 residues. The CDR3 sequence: CASSLGSGAFQETQYF. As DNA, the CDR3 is TGCGCCAGCAGCTTGGGGTCGGGGGCCTTCCAAGAGACCCAGTACTTC.

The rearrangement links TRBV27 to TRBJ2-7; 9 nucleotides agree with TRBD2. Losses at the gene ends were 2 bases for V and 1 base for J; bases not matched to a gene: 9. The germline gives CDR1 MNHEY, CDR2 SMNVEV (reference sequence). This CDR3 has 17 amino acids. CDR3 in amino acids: CASSLLPRLAGSYEQYF. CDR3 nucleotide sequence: TGTGCCAGCAGTTTACTACCCCGCCTAGCGGGATCCTACGAGCAGTACTTC.

This CDR3 reads CASSYTRPQSRANVLTF. In DNA, the CDR3 is TGTGCCAGCAGCTACACCAGGCCACAAAGTCGGGCCAACGTCCTGACTTTC. The V call is TRBV7-7, the J call TRBJ2-6; D ambiguous. Trimming pared 4 bases from V and 5 bases from J, leaving 18 bases between. Per germline, CDR1 SSHAT and CDR2 FNYEAQ (reference sequence). The CDR3 spans 17 residues.

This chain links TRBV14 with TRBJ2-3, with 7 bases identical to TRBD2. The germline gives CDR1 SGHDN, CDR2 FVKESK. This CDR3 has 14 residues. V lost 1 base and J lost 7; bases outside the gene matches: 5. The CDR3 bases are TGTGCCAGCAGCCAAGTAGGCGGGAGTAATACGCAGTATTTT. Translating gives CASSQVGGSNTQYF.

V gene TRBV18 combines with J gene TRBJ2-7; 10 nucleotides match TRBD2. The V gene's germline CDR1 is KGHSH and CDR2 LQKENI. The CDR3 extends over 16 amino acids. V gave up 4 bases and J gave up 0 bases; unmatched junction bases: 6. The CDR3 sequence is CASSRLAGAASYEQYF. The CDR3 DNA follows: TGTGCCAGCTCACGCCTAGCGGGGGCCGCCTCCTACGAGCAGTACTTC.

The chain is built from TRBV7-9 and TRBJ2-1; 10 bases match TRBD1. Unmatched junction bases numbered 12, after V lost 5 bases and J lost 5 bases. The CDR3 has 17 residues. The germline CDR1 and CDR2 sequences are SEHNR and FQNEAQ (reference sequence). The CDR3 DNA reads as TGTGCCAGCAGCCATAACCGGGACAGGGGATGGGACAATGAGCAGTTCTTC. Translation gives CASSHNRDRGWDNEQFF. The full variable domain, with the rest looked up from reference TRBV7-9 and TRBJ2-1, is DTGVSQNPRHKITKRGQNVTFRCDPISEHNRLYWYRQTLGQGPEFLTYFQNEAQLEKSRLLSDRFSAERPKGSFSTLEIQRTEQGDSAMYLCASSHNRDRGWDNEQFFGPGTRLTVL.

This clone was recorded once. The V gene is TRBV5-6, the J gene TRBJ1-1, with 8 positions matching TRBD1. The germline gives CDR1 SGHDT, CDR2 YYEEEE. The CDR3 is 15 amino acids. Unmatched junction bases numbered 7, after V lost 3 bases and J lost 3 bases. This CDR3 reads CASSSRGRLDTEAFF. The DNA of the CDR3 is TGTGCCAGCAGCTCCAGGGGGCGTTTGGACACTGAAGCTTTCTTT.

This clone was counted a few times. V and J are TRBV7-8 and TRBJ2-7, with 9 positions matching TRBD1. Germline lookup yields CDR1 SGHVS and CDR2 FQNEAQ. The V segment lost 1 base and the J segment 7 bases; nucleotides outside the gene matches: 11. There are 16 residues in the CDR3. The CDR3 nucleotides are TGTGCCAGCAGCTTAGTTCGGACAGGGGTCAGATTTGAGCAGTACTTC. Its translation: CASSLVRTGVRFEQYF.

CDR3 nucleotides: TGTGCCAGTATGGAGGGTTCGGCGGGATTCTACAATGAGCAGTTCTTC. The encoded protein is CASMEGSAGFYNEQFF. The chain combines TRBV19 with TRBJ2-1; possible D gene TRBD2, 6 bases. The CDR3 is made up of 16 amino acids. Trimming removed 7 bases at V and 3 bases at J, with 19 bases between. Germline V gene lookup returns CDR1 LNHDA and CDR2 SQIVND (reference sequence).

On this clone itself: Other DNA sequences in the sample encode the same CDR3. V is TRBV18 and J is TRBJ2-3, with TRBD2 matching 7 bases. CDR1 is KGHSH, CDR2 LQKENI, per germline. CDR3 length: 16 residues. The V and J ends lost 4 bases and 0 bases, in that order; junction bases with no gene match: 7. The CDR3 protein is CASSLTAGESTDTQYF. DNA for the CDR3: TGTGCCAGCTCACTAACCGCGGGGGAAAGCACAGATACGCAGTATTTT.

The chain's CDR3 is CASSEVSYEQYF. CDR3 bases: TGTGCCAGCAGCGAAGTGTCCTACGAGCAGTACTTC. The chain employs TRBV25-1 and TRBJ2-7; no clear D gene. In germline, CDR1 is MGHDK, CDR2 SYGVNS. The CDR3 is 12 amino acids. V was pared by 6 bases and J by 1 base, with 7 bases between.

CDR3 loop: CTSSQVPGGPHNEQFF. Here the CDR3 DNA reads TGCACCAGCAGCCAAGTCCCGGGGGGGCCCCACAATGAGCAGTTCTTC. The gene calls are TRBV1 and TRBJ2-1; TRBD2, as called in the table, went unchecked against the DNA. TRBV1 has pseudogene status. This CDR3 region has 16 residues.

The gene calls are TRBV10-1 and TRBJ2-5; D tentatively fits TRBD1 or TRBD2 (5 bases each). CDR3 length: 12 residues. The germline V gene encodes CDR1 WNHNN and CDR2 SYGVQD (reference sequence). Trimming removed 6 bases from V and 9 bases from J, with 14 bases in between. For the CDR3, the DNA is TGCGCCAGCAGCCACGGGCAGGGAGCCCAGTACTTC. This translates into CASSHGQGAQYF.

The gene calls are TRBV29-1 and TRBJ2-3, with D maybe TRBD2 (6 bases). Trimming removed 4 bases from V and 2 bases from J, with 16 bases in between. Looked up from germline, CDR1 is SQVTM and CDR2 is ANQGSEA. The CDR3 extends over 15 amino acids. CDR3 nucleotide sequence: TGCAGCGTTGTGGTCGGGGACTTCTCCACAGATACGCAGTATTTT. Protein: CSVVVGDFSTDTQYF.

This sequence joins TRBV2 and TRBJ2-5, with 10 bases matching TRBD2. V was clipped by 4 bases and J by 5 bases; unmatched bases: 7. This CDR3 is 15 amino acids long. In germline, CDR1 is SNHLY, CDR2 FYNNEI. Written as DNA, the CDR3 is TGTGCCAGCAGTGGAGGACTAGCGGCGGGGGAGACCCAGTACTTC. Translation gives CASSGGLAAGETQYF.

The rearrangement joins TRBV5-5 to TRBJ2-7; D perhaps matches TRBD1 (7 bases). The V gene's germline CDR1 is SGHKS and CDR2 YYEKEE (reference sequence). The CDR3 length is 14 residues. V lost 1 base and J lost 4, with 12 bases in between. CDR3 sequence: CASSLQGGQYEQYF. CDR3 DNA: TGTGCCAGCAGCTTGCAGGGGGGACAATACGAGCAGTACTTC.

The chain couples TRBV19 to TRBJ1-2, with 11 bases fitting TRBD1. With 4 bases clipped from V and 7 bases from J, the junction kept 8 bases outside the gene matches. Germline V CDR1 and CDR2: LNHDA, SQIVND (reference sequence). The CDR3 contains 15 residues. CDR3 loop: CASSNNGQGATGYTF. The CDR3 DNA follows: TGTGCCAGTAGTAACAACGGACAGGGGGCTACTGGCTACACCTTC.

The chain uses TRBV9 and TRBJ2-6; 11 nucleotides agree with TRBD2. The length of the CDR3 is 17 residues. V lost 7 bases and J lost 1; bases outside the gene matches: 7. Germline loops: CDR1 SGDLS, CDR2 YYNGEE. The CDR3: CASGMTSGASGANVLTF. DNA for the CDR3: TGTGCCAGCGGGATGACTAGCGGGGCGTCTGGGGCCAACGTCCTGACTTTC.